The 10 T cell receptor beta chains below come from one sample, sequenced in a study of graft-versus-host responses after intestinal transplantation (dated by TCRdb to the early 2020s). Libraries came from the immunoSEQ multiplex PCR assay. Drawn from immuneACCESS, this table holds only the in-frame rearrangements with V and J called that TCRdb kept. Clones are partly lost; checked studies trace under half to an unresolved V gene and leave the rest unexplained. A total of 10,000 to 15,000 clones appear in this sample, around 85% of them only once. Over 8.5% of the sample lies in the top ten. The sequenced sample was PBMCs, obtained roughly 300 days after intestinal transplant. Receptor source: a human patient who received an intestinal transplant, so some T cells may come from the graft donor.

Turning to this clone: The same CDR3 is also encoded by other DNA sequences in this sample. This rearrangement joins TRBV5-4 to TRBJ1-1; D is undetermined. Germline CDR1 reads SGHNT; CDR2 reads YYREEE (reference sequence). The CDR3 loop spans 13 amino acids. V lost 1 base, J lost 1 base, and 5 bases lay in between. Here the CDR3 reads CASSLPGNTEAFF. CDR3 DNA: TGTGCCAGCAGCTTGCCCGGGAACACTGAAGCTTTCTTT.

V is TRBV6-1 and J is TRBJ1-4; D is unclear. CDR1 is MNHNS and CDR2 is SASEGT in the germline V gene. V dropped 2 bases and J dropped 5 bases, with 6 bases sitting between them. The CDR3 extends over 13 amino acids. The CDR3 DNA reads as TGTGCCAGCAGTGAAACGGGAAATGAAAAACTGTTTTTT. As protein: CASSETGNEKLFF.

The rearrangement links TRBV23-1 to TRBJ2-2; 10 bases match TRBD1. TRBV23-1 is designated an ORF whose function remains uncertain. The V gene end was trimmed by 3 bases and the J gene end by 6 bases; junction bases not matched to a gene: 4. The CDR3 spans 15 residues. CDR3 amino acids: CASSQGQGMPGELFF. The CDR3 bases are TGCGCCAGCAGTCAGGGACAGGGGATGCCCGGGGAGCTGTTTTTT.

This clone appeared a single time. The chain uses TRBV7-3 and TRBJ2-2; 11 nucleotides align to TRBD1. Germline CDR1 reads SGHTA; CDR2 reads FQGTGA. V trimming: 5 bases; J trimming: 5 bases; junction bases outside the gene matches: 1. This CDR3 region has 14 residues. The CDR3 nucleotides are TGTGCCAGCAGCGGGACAGGGGGAACCGGGGAGCTGTTTTTT. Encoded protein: CASSGTGGTGELFF. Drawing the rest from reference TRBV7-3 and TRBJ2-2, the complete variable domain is GAGVSQTPSNKVTEKGKYVELRCDPISGHTALYWYRQSLGQGPEFLIYFQGTGAADDSGLPNDRFFAVRPEGSVSTLKIQRTERGDSAVYLCASSGTGGTGELFFGEGSRLTVL.

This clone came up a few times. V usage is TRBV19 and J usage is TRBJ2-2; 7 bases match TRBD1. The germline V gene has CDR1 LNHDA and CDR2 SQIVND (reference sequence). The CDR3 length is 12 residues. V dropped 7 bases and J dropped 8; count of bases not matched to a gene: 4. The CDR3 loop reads CASTRQGGELFF. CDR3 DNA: TGTGCCAGTACCCGACAGGGAGGGGAGCTGTTTTTT.

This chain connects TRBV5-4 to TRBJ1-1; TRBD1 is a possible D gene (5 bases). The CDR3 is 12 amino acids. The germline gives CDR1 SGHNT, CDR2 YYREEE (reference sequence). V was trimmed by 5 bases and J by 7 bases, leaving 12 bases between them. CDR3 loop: CASSQTGFEAFF. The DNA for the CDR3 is TGTGCCAGCAGTCAAACAGGATTTGAAGCTTTCTTT.

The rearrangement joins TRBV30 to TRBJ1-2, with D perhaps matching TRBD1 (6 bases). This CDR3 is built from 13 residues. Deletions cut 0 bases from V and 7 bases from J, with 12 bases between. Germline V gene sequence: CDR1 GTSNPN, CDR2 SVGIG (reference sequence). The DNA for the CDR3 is TGTGCCTGGAGTGTAGGGGGAAGTCGTGGCTACACCTTC. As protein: CAWSVGGSRGYTF. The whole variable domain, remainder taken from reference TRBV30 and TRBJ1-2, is SQTIHQWPATLVQPVGSPLSLECTVEGTSNPNLYWYRQAAGRGLQLLFYSVGIGQISSEVPQNLSASRPQDRQFILSSKKLLLSDSGFYLCAWSVGGSRGYTFGSGTRLTVV.

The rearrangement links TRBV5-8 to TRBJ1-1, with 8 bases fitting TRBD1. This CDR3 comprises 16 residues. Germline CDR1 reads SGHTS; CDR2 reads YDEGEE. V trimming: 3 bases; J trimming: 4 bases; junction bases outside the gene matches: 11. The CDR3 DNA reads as TGTGCCAGCAGCTGGAGGGACAGGTTTTTTCGCACTGAAGCTTTCTTT. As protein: CASSWRDRFFRTEAFF.

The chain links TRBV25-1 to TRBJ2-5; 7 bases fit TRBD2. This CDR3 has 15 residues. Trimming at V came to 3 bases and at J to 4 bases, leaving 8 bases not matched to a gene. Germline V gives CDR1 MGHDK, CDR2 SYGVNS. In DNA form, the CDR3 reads TGTGCCAGCAGTGACCCAACTAGCGTTCCAGAGACCCAGTACTTC. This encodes CASSDPTSVPETQYF.

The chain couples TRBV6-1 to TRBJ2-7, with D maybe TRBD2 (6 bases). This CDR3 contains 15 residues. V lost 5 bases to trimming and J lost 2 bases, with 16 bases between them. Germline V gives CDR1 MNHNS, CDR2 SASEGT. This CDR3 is CASSSRFREAYEQYF. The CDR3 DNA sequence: TGTGCCAGCAGTTCAAGGTTCAGGGAGGCCTACGAGCAGTACTTC.